What follows are 5 T cell receptor beta chains derived from one specimen sequenced in a study of liver allograft versus peripheral blood T cells. In the study overall: Recipients' peripheral blood served as the comparator for T cell receptor repertoires in transplanted livers.

One entry per CDR3 protein, called by TCRdb with MiXCR from the reads. This sample carries some 9,200 distinct CDR3 sequences, approximately 16% of them seen once, and the ten largest clones take about 3.2%. All receptors derive from a human patient who had a liver transplant. Some T cells may arise from the graft donor.

On this clonotype: A clone one base away is much larger, so this may be a read error. The gene calls are TRBV6-1 and TRBJ1-5; maybe TRBD2 (6 bases). With the DNA end fitting TRBJ2-3 better, the J assignment may be wrong. The length of the CDR3 is 10 residues. The V gene's germline CDR1 is MNHNS and CDR2 SASEGT. CDR3 nucleotides: TGTGCCAGCAGGGGGGAGGAACAGTATTTT. It encodes CASRGEEQYF.

J is TRBJ1-2 and V is TRBV12-3 or TRBV12-4; D is undetermined. V was clipped by 4 bases and J by 9 bases, with 9 bases between them. The CDR3 has 11 amino acids. The CDR3 DNA is TGTGCCAGCAGTTCTGGATCTAGCTACACCTTC. Encoded protein: CASSSGSSYTF.

The chain uses TRBV9 and TRBJ2-1, with D perhaps TRBD2 (6 bases). The CDR3 runs to 15 residues. Deletions cut 2 bases from V and 0 bases from J, with 9 bases between. In germline, CDR1 is SGDLS, CDR2 YYNGEE. The CDR3 here is CASSVIGSSYNEQFF. In DNA, the CDR3 is TGTGCCAGCAGCGTTATCGGGAGCTCCTACAATGAGCAGTTCTTC.

Within the sample, this clonotype is medium-sized (0.01 to 0.1%). The CDR3 DNA reads TGTGCCAGCAGTTTACTCACCGGGTCTCTTAGCGAGTATGGCTACACCTTC. Residues: CASSLLTGSLSEYGYTF. The rearrangement uses TRBV28 and TRBJ1-2; D is uncertain. Trimming took off 2 bases at V and 5 bases at J, with 21 bases between the two ends. CDR1 is MDHEN, CDR2 SYDVKM, per germline. CDR3 length: 17 residues.

This clonotype qualifies as medium-sized. The chain combines TRBV28 with TRBJ1-2; D not certain. V was shortened by 3 bases and J by 3 bases, with 5 bases between the two germline ends. This CDR3 comprises 12 residues. The V gene's germline CDR1 is MDHEN and CDR2 SYDVKM. The CDR3 protein is CASSFQDYGYTF. As DNA, the CDR3 is TGTGCCAGCAGTTTTCAGGACTATGGCTACACCTTC.